One sample yielded the 30 T cell receptor beta chains listed below, sequenced in a study of T cell clones after liver transplantation. Sequencing used immunoSEQ multiplex PCR; TCRdb keeps in-frame clones, though not all of them. The sample carries more than 95,000 clones, about nine tenths recorded once. The specimen was CD4+ T cells from blood, collected 12 months after liver transplant. These receptors were collected from a human patient who received a liver transplant. Some T cells may be the graft donor's.

The chain is built from TRBV11-2 and TRBJ2-1; 8 nucleotides align to TRBD1. CDR3 size: 18 residues. Germline CDR1 SGHAT, CDR2 FQNNGV. With V trimmed by 5 bases and J by 2 bases, 14 bases remained unmatched. The CDR3 sequence is CASSRGAGGSGAYNEQFF. The CDR3 DNA is TGTGCCAGCAGCCGCGGGGCAGGGGGCAGCGGAGCCTACAATGAGCAGTTCTTC.

This clone was recorded a few times. V usage is TRBV2 and J usage is TRBJ1-1; D may be TRBD1 (5 bases). V shed 0 bases and J shed 1 base, with 9 bases lying between them. The V gene's germline CDR1 is SNHLY and CDR2 FYNNEI. The CDR3 loop spans 15 amino acids. Here the CDR3 DNA reads TGTGCCAGCAGTGAAGCGGGGGGGAAGAACACTGAAGCTTTCTTT. Protein product: CASSEAGGKNTEAFF.

This sequence joins TRBV7-3 and TRBJ2-2, with D perhaps given as TRBD1 or TRBD2 (5 bases each). V lost 5 bases and J 5 bases, leaving 12 bases between the germline ends. This CDR3 is 14 amino acids long. Germline values: CDR1 SGHTA, CDR2 FQGTGA. Here the CDR3 reads CASSPNWGTGELFF. The CDR3 DNA is TGTGCCAGCAGCCCGAACTGGGGGACCGGGGAGCTGTTTTTT.

This chain uses TRBV28 with TRBJ1-3, with D uncertain. V was pared by 5 bases and J by 3 bases, with 11 bases between. Germline V CDR1 and CDR2: MDHEN, SYDVKM. This CDR3 region has 14 residues. The CDR3, as DNA: TGTGCCAGCAGTCCCAAGACATTTGGAAACACCATATATTTT. This translates into CASSPKTFGNTIYF.

The genes are TRBV5-6 and TRBJ1-1; D is undetermined. The CDR3 has 14 amino acids. Germline values: CDR1 SGHDT, CDR2 YYEEEE. Trimming stripped 3 bases from V and 1 base from J, with 10 bases between. Written as DNA, the CDR3 is TGTGCCAGCAGCTACGTGAGGGCGAACACTGAAGCTTTCTTT. This encodes CASSYVRANTEAFF.

This clone came up once. The chain has TRBV28 and TRBJ2-4, with D perhaps TRBD1 (5 bases). The CDR3 sequence is 18 residues long. Trimming removed 5 bases at V and 3 bases at J, with 23 bases between. The germline V gene encodes CDR1 MDHEN and CDR2 SYDVKM. This CDR3 is CASSAITPSDSNKNIQYF. CDR3 in DNA: TGTGCCAGCAGTGCTATTACCCCCAGCGACAGTAACAAAAACATTCAGTACTTC.

The gene calls are TRBV6-5 and TRBJ1-4; D is unclear. V dropped 5 bases and J dropped 4 bases, with 8 bases sitting between them. The CDR3 runs to 13 residues. Germline V gene lookup returns CDR1 MNHEY and CDR2 SVGAGI. DNA of the CDR3: TGTGCCAGCAGTCCTCGATTTAATGAAAAACTGTTTTTT. As protein: CASSPRFNEKLFF.

CDR3 nucleotide sequence: TGTGCCAGCAGCCCTCAGGTCGCGTCCACTGAAGCTTTCTTT. Translated, it gives CASSPQVASTEAFF. The chain links TRBV11-3 to TRBJ1-1; D is unclear. The CDR3 spans 14 residues. Germline V lookup: CDR1 SGHNT, CDR2 YENEEA. The V end lost 5 bases, the J end lost 4 bases, and 14 bases lay between the germline ends.

This clone was found once. The rearrangement joins TRBV6-5 to TRBJ1-2; TRBD1 aligns across 9 bases. V lost 6 bases to trimming and J lost 2 bases; unmatched junction nucleotides: 7. Germline V gives CDR1 MNHEY, CDR2 SVGAGI. This CDR3 comprises 15 residues. In DNA form, the CDR3 reads TGTGCCAGCAGCCTCCGGGACAGGGACAACTATGGCTACACCTTC. As protein: CASSLRDRDNYGYTF.

J is TRBJ1-2 and V is TRBV6-4; D gene unclear. Trimming removed 2 bases at V and 0 bases at J, with 10 bases between. CDR3 size: 15 residues. Germline-derived CDR1 and CDR2 are MRHNA and SNTAGT. The CDR3 bases are TGTGCCAGCAGTGACCTGAGAATCACTAACTATGGCTACACCTTC. This gives the protein CASSDLRITNYGYTF.

The V call is TRBV30, the J call TRBJ2-1; 11 bases match TRBD2. Germline V lookup: CDR1 GTSNPN, CDR2 SVGIG (reference sequence). The J segment lost 6 bases and the V segment lost 5 bases, leaving 9 bases of the junction unmatched. The CDR3 loop spans 15 amino acids. The CDR3, as DNA: TGTGCCTGGGGGACCGGACTAGCGGGCGCCAATGAGCAGTTCTTC. As protein: CAWGTGLAGANEQFF.

The V call is TRBV2, the J call TRBJ2-5; D possibly matches TRBD1 or TRBD2 (6 bases each). Trimming stripped 4 bases from V and 2 bases from J, with 14 bases between. The CDR3 extends over 15 amino acids. Germline loops: CDR1 SNHLY, CDR2 FYNNEI. The CDR3 DNA follows: TGTGCCAGCAGTGTATCTAGGGGGGAACAAGAGACCCAGTACTTC. Its protein is CASSVSRGEQETQYF.

This chain uses TRBV30 with TRBJ2-3, with D hard to call. V was trimmed by 3 bases and J by 5 bases, leaving 9 bases between them. The CDR3 runs 12 residues. Germline V gene lookup returns CDR1 GTSNPN and CDR2 SVGIG (reference sequence). CDR3: CAWSSDRDTQYF. CDR3 nucleotide sequence: TGTGCCTGGAGCTCGGACCGAGATACGCAGTATTTT. The full variable domain, with the rest looked up from reference TRBV30 and TRBJ2-3, is SQTIHQWPATLVQPVGSPLSLECTVEGTSNPNLYWYRQAAGRGLQLLFYSVGIGQISSEVPQNLSASRPQDRQFILSSKKLLLSDSGFYLCAWSSDRDTQYFGPGTRLTVL.

This clone was seen just once. This chain joins TRBV7-8 and TRBJ2-5; D uncertain. Germline V gene data show CDR1 as SGHVS and CDR2 as FQNEAQ. CDR3 length: 14 residues. Trimming pared 1 base from V and 0 bases from J, leaving 6 bases between. CDR3 DNA: TGTGCCAGCAGCTTAGGGGGTGACCAAGAGACCCAGTACTTC. Its translation: CASSLGGDQETQYF.

CDR3 in amino acids: CASNGQGLTGELFF. The CDR3 DNA reads TGTGCCAGCAACGGGCAGGGGTTGACCGGGGAGCTGTTTTTT. This chain uses TRBV6-1 with TRBJ2-2; D is possibly TRBD1 (6 bases). CDR1 MNHNS and CDR2 SASEGT come from the germline V gene. The CDR3 runs 14 residues. V was trimmed by 7 bases and J by 5 bases, leaving 14 bases between them.

The J gene is TRBJ2-3, the V gene TRBV4-3; D gene unclear. Germline lookup yields CDR1 LGHNA and CDR2 YSLEER. The germline V and J ends were trimmed by 1 base and 5 bases, with 7 bases remaining between them. The CDR3 has 13 amino acids. CDR3 sequence reads: CASSQGAGDTQYF. For the CDR3, the DNA is TGCGCCAGCAGCCAAGGGGCTGGAGATACGCAGTATTTT.

The V call is TRBV15, the J call TRBJ2-3; 7 bases are a match to TRBD1. CDR1 LNHNV and CDR2 YYDKDF come from the germline V gene (reference sequence). The CDR3 is 13 residues long. The J segment lost 4 bases and the V segment lost 8 bases, leaving 6 bases of the junction unmatched. CDR3 loop: CATAGQAADTQYF. Written as DNA, the CDR3 is TGTGCCACCGCAGGACAGGCTGCAGATACGCAGTATTTT.

This sequence joins TRBV30 and TRBJ2-3; TRBD1 matches at 7 bases. Trimming removed 5 bases from V and 0 bases from J; junction bases left unmatched: 8. Per germline, CDR1 GTSNPN and CDR2 SVGIG (reference sequence). CDR3 length equals 15 residues. The CDR3 nucleotides read TGTGCCTGGGGGATTGGGGGACAGAGCACAGATACGCAGTATTTT. It specifies CAWGIGGQSTDTQYF.

The chain recombines TRBV5-1 with TRBJ1-2; D not resolved. The CDR3 loop spans 13 amino acids. The V and J ends lost 0 bases and 4 bases respectively, with 7 bases between them. Germline lookup yields CDR1 SGHRS and CDR2 YFSETQ. Here the CDR3 reads CASSLEAGYGYTF. The CDR3 DNA reads TGCGCCAGCAGCTTGGAAGCAGGCTATGGCTACACCTTC.

The chain combines TRBV19 with TRBJ2-7; D may be TRBD2 (5 bases). Trimming shortened V by 7 bases and J by 3 bases, and 13 bases separated the two germline ends. The V gene's germline CDR1 is LNHDA and CDR2 SQIVND (reference sequence). The CDR3 extends over 13 amino acids. CDR3 region: CASKQESGYEQYF. CDR3 DNA: TGTGCCAGTAAGCAGGAGAGCGGCTACGAGCAGTACTTC. The whole variable domain, filled in from reference TRBV19 and TRBJ2-7, reads DGGITQSPKYLFRKEGQNVTLSCEQNLNHDAMYWYRQDPGQGLRLIYYSQIVNDFQKGDIAEGYSVSREKKESFPLTVTSAQKNPTAFYLCASKQESGYEQYFGPGTRLTVT.

The chain uses TRBV10-2 and TRBJ2-7; the D is unclear. In germline, CDR1 is WSHSY, CDR2 SAAADI. The CDR3 is made up of 12 amino acids. V shed 5 bases and J shed 3 bases, with 8 bases lying between them. CDR3 DNA sequence: TGCGCCAGCAGTTCCACCAGCTACGAGCAGTACTTC. Translation gives CASSSTSYEQYF.

The V and J genes are TRBV5-1 and TRBJ1-2; 7 nucleotides align to TRBD1. From germline, CDR1 is SGHRS and CDR2 YFSETQ. The V gene end was trimmed by 1 base and the J gene end by 5 bases; junction bases not matched to a gene: 5. The CDR3 is 14 residues long. As DNA, the CDR3 is TGCGCCAGCAGCTTGAGGACAGGAGATTATGGCTACACCTTC. Residues: CASSLRTGDYGYTF. Based on the CDR3 plus reference TRBV5-1 and TRBJ1-2, the full variable domain is KAGVTQTPRYLIKTRGQQVTLSCSPISGHRSVSWYQQTPGQGLQFLFEYFSETQRNKGNFPGRFSGRQFSNSRSEMNVSTLELGDSALYLCASSLRTGDYGYTFGSGTRLTVV.

The rearrangement uses TRBV6-4 and TRBJ1-1; D possibly corresponds to TRBD1 (5 bases). The CDR3 has 16 amino acids. CDR1 MRHNA and CDR2 SNTAGT come from the germline V gene. The V end was cut by 10 bases, the J end by 0 bases, with 21 bases between. CDR3 nucleotides: TGTGCCACCAAGACGGGAACCGGGGCCTTGAACACTGAAGCTTTCTTT. Protein sequence: CATKTGTGALNTEAFF.

The CDR3: CASGAHYEQYF. CDR3 DNA: TGTGCCAGTGGCGCGCACTACGAGCAGTACTTC. The J gene is TRBJ2-7, the V gene TRBV11-2, with D unresolved. The CDR3 is 11 amino acids. CDR1 and CDR2 (germline): SGHAT, FQNNGV. Trimming left V 9 bases short and J 3 bases short, with 9 bases between.

J is TRBJ2-1 and V is TRBV20-1; 7 bases map to TRBD2. Germline V gives CDR1 DFQATT, CDR2 SNEGSKA (reference sequence). Trimming removed 5 bases from V and 12 bases from J; junction bases left unmatched: 7. This CDR3 has 11 amino acids. The CDR3 DNA is TGCAGTGCTCTAGCGGCCCCGGTGCAGTTCTTC. Protein: CSALAAPVQFF.

The chain couples TRBV28 to TRBJ1-5; no clear D. The CDR3 is 15 amino acids. Germline V lookup: CDR1 MDHEN, CDR2 SYDVKM. The V gene lost 2 bases and the J gene lost 1 base, with 9 bases spanning the gap. The CDR3 reads CASSLVLQSNQPQHF. CDR3 in DNA: TGTGCCAGCAGTTTAGTCCTACAGAGCAATCAGCCCCAGCATTTT.

The gene calls are TRBV19 and TRBJ2-5, with 8 bases matching TRBD2. The germline gives CDR1 LNHDA, CDR2 SQIVND (reference sequence). Unmatched junction bases numbered 4, after V lost 6 bases and J lost 1 base. This CDR3 spans 14 amino acids. The CDR3 DNA reads TGTGCCAGTAGCAATAGCGGGACCCAAGAGACCCAGTACTTC. Encoded protein: CASSNSGTQETQYF. The whole variable domain, filled in from reference TRBV19 and TRBJ2-5, reads DGGITQSPKYLFRKEGQNVTLSCEQNLNHDAMYWYRQDPGQGLRLIYYSQIVNDFQKGDIAEGYSVSREKKESFPLTVTSAQKNPTAFYLCASSNSGTQETQYFGPGTRLLVL.

The chain recombines TRBV12-5 with TRBJ2-1, with 8 bases lining up with TRBD2. Germline V gives CDR1 LGHNT, CDR2 FRNRAP. Germline trimming cut 0 bases from V and 16 bases from J; bases unmatched to any gene: 8. This CDR3 has 13 residues. CDR3 sequence (DNA): TGTGCTAGTGGTTTGGTCTTGAGCGGGAGTAGTTTCTTC. This gives the protein CASGLVLSGSSFF.

The gene calls are TRBV5-8 and TRBJ2-1; weak D call: TRBD1 (5 bases). There are 15 residues in the CDR3. Trimming pared 0 bases from V and 4 bases from J, leaving 11 bases between. CDR1 is SGHTS and CDR2 is YDEGEE in the germline V gene. This CDR3 is CASSLGQFLYNEQFF. In DNA form, the CDR3 reads TGTGCCAGCAGCTTGGGACAGTTCCTTTACAATGAGCAGTTCTTC.

This chain joins TRBV28 and TRBJ2-7, with 10 bases identical to TRBD2. CDR1 and CDR2 (germline): MDHEN, SYDVKM. CDR3 length: 16 amino acids. V was clipped by 5 bases and J by 3 bases; unmatched bases: 10. CDR3 in DNA: TGTGCCAGCAGTCCCCCGGGACTAGCGTTGGACTACGAGCAGTACTTC. This codes for CASSPPGLALDYEQYF. The whole variable domain, remainder taken from reference TRBV28 and TRBJ2-7, is DVKVTQSSRYLVKRTGEKVFLECVQDMDHENMFWYRQDPGLGLRLIYFSYDVKMKEKGDIPEGYSVSREKKERFSLILESASTNQTSMYLCASSPPGLALDYEQYFGPGTRLTVT.